The clone carrying this TCR beta chain was counted only a few times. The antigen is not known. The data derive from a study of human T cells and chemical hapten exposure. Study-level points and caveats: In comparison with controls, expanded TCRs gave rise to a significantly larger number of large CDR3 similarity clusters. TCRs above 1 in 1000 frequency stayed constant with DPC sensitization.

Time point of the sample: patch test 3, about 24 weeks after DPC sensitization. Treatment defined: therapeutic diphenylcyclopropenone sensitization with weekly scalp DPC. Total RNA came from unfractionated whole blood. The library tagged individual cDNA molecules with unique molecular identifiers. TCRdb analysed the RACE reads with MiXCR anew, one entry per CDR3 protein. The data show about 52,000 distinct CDR3 sequences, 9.9% seen once. The germline CDR1 and CDR2 sequences are LGHDT and YNNKEL (reference sequence). The junction had 6 bases not matched to a gene; V was cut back by 1 base and J by 4 bases. There are 15 residues in the CDR3.

The origin of this receptor is a woman in her thirties or forties with alopecia areata. Some clones in this sample may be carry-over from other donors' samples. The source material was whole blood, sampled in connection with sensitization to the hapten diphenylcyclopropenone (DPC). The chain has TRBV3-1 and TRBJ2-5; 7 nucleotides line up with TRBD2. CDR3 bases: TGTGCCAGCAGCCAAGTCCCGGGGGGACGAGAGACCCAGTACTTC. This encodes CASSQVPGGRETQYF.